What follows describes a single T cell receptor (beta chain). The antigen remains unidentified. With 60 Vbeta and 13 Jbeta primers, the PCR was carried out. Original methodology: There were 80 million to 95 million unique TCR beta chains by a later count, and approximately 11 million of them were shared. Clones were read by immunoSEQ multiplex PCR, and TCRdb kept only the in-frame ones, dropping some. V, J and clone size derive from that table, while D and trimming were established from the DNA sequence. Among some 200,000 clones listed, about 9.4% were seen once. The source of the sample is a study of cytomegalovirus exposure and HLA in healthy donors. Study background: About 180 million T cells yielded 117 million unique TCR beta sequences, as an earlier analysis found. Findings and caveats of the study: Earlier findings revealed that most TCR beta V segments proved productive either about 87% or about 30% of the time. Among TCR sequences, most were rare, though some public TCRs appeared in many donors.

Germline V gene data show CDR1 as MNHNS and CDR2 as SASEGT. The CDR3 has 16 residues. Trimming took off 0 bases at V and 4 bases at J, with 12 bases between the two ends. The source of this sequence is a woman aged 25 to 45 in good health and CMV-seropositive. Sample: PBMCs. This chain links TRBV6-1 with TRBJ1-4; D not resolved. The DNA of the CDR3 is TGTGCCAGCAGTGAAGCCCAGACTGCGGTTAATGAAAAACTGTTTTTT. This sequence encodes CASSEAQTAVNEKLFF.